The sequence of this TCR beta chain was determined in a study of CD8+ T cells in alopecia areata. Study as a whole: The protocol delivered tofacitinib for 6 to 18 months, then withdrew it for 6 months.

Study-wide results and limits: Compared with normal scalp, lesional scalp had higher clonality and more expanded CD8+ clones.

As regards this clone: What it recognizes is unknown.

The sorting of PBMCs gave CD4+ and CD8+ T cells. The length of the CDR3 is 16 residues. V was pared by 0 bases and J by 1 base, with 6 bases of the junction left unmatched. In germline, CDR1 is SGHRS, CDR2 YFSETQ. Extracted RNA was reverse transcribed into cDNA, the sequencing template. Sequencing was performed with immunoSEQ multiplex PCR; in TCRdb, only in-frame clones are kept and a portion is missing. The sample yields roughly 130,000 clones, around three fifths seen once. The J gene is TRBJ1-1, the V gene TRBV5-1; 7 positions match TRBD1. Sequences were derived from CD4+ T cells sorted from blood, sampled at week 0. The receptor's source is a human donor with alopecia areata. As DNA, the CDR3 is TGCGCCAGCAGCTTGGAAGGGGGCTGGGGGAACACTGAAGCTTTCTTT. It encodes CASSLEGGWGNTEAFF. The full variable domain, its missing parts supplied by reference TRBV5-1 and TRBJ1-1, is KAGVTQTPRYLIKTRGQQVTLSCSPISGHRSVSWYQQTPGQGLQFLFEYFSETQRNKGNFPGRFSGRQFSNSRSEMNVSTLELGDSALYLCASSLEGGWGNTEAFFGQGTRLTVV.